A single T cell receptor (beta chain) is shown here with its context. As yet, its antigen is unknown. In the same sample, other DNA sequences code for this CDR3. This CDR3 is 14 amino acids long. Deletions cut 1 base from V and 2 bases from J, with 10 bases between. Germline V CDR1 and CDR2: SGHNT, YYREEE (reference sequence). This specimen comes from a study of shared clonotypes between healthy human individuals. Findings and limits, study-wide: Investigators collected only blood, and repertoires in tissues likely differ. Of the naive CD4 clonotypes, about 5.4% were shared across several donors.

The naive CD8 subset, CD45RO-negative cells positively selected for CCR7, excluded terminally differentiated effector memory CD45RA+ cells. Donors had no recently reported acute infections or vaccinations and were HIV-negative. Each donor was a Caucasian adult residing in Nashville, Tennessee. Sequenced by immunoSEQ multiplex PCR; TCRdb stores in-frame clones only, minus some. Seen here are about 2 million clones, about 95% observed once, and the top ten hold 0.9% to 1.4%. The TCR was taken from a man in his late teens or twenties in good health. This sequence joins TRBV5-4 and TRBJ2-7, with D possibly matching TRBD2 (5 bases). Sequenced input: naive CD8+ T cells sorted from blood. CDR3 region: CASSLSGTTYEQYF. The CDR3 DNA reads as TGTGCCAGCAGCTTGAGCGGAACCACCTACGAGCAGTACTTC.